This record covers a single T cell receptor beta chain. Its antigen is undetermined. The entry originates in a study of identifying expanded T cells in peripheral blood. TCRdb's copy holds only in-frame clones and misses some; the assay was immunoSEQ multiplex PCR. This sample has around 130,000 clones, with 65% to 90% found just once. Whole-study results and caveats: Clone count variance between roughly two-week samples rose with total template count. Over approximately two and four weeks, about 16 and 19 clones changed, versus around 1.2 between replicates.

During the collection period, no donor immune events like infections were recorded. The V gene's germline CDR1 is SGHRS and CDR2 YFSETQ. Trimming removed 4 bases from V and 1 base from J, with 11 bases in between. The CDR3 sequence is 14 residues long. This chain connects TRBV5-1 to TRBJ2-5; no definite D call. The sample consisted of blood. This TCR was sampled from a person aged 18-70 years in good health. The CDR3 protein is CASSRAQRQETQYF. CDR3 DNA: TGCGCCAGCAGCCGCGCGCAGCGCCAAGAGACCCAGTACTTC.